Listed here are 12 T cell receptor beta chains from one sample, sequenced in a study of blood T cell repertoires in COVID-19. Some clones are missing from TCRdb's copy, which holds only in-frame ones; the method was immunoSEQ multiplex PCR. The sample contains some 260,000 clones, approximately 86% of which appear only once. The sequenced material came from peripheral blood. These receptors were taken from a man older than 75 with acute or convalescent COVID-19.

This clone was seen a few times. The chain carries TRBV19 and TRBJ1-5, with D perhaps TRBD1 (5 bases). The CDR3 sequence is 14 residues long. Germline loops: CDR1 LNHDA, CDR2 SQIVND (reference sequence). V lost 4 bases, J lost 5 bases, and 12 bases lay in between. This CDR3 reads CASSSAGQYQPQHF. CDR3 in DNA: TGTGCCAGTAGTAGCGCAGGGCAATATCAGCCCCAGCATTTT.

The chain combines TRBV7-3 with TRBJ2-5, with 16 bases lining up with TRBD2. The CDR3 has 17 residues. From germline, CDR1 is SGHTA and CDR2 FQGTGA. V dropped 5 bases and J dropped 5; count of bases not matched to a gene: 8. The CDR3 DNA follows: TGTGCCAGCAGCCCGGGACTAGCGGGGGGGCCCGGTGAGACCCAGTACTTC. This encodes CASSPGLAGGPGETQYF.

This clone was observed a single time. The chain links TRBV7-2 to TRBJ2-3; the match to TRBD1 covers 8 bases. The ends lost 1 base at V and 3 bases at J; junction bases unmatched: 6. The CDR3 has 16 amino acids. Germline values: CDR1 SGHTA, CDR2 FQGNSA. CDR3 sequence: CASSLVTGGGTDTQYF. The CDR3 DNA is TGTGCCAGCAGCTTAGTAACAGGGGGTGGAACAGATACGCAGTATTTT.

The J gene is TRBJ1-2, the V gene TRBV9; no reliable D call. CDR1 and CDR2 from the germline V gene are SGDLS and YYNGEE. This CDR3 has 15 amino acids. Trimming took 4 bases from V and 5 from J, leaving 18 bases between them. The CDR3 sequence: CASSPRTGNRYGYTF. CDR3 DNA: TGTGCCAGCAGCCCACGGACGGGGAATAGATATGGCTACACCTTC.

The chain employs TRBV7-3 and TRBJ1-1; 7 bases align to TRBD1. The germline CDR1 and CDR2 sequences are SGHTA and FQGTGA. The CDR3 length is 16 residues. V gave up 2 bases and J gave up 6 bases; unmatched junction bases: 12. The DNA of the CDR3 is TGTGCCAGCAGCTTAGTAGGGGGCGTAGGAAGTGCTGAAGCTTTCTTT. Translating it yields CASSLVGGVGSAEAFF.

The DNA of the CDR3 is TGTGCCAGCAGCTTAGAGACTAGCGGGAGCACAGATACGCAGTATTTT. It codes for CASSLETSGSTDTQYF. This rearrangement joins TRBV7-6 to TRBJ2-3, with TRBD2 matching over 10 bases. Germline CDR1 is SGHVS and CDR2 is FNYEAQ. V shed 1 base, J shed 0 bases, and the junction held 1 base outside the gene matches. CDR3 length equals 16 residues. The full variable domain, its missing parts supplied by reference TRBV7-6 and TRBJ2-3, is GAGVSQSPRYKVTKRGQDVALRCDPISGHVSLYWYRQALGQGPEFLTYFNYEAQQDKSGLPNDRFSAERPEGSISTLTIQRTEQRDSAMYRCASSLETSGSTDTQYFGPGTRLTVL.

This chain connects TRBV6-5 to TRBJ1-5, with TRBD1 identical over 8 bases. Trimming removed 2 bases from V and 1 base from J; junction bases left unmatched: 1. The CDR3 totals 15 residues. CDR1 and CDR2 (germline): MNHEY, SVGAGI. The CDR3 is CASSYQGASNQPQHF. CDR3 coding DNA: TGTGCCAGCAGTTACCAGGGGGCCAGCAATCAGCCCCAGCATTTT.

This clone was seen only once. The V gene is TRBV19, the J gene TRBJ2-7; TRBD2 is a possible D gene (7 bases). Between the trimmed V and J ends, which lost 6 bases and 4 bases, there was a span of 10 bases. Germline CDR1 reads LNHDA; CDR2 reads SQIVND (reference sequence). The CDR3 contains 12 residues. The CDR3, as DNA: TGTGCCAGTAGCGGGGGGCCGTACGAGCAGTACTTC. Encoded protein: CASSGGPYEQYF.

This clone has only one observation. The genes are TRBV7-9 and TRBJ2-5; 7 positions match TRBD2. V lost 3 bases to trimming and J lost 2 bases; unmatched junction nucleotides: 9. Germline V gene sequence: CDR1 SEHNR, CDR2 FQNEAQ (reference sequence). CDR3 size: 16 residues. The CDR3 sequence is CASSLFVTSDQETQYF. The CDR3 DNA is TGTGCCAGCAGCTTGTTCGTTACTAGCGATCAAGAGACCCAGTACTTC. The full variable domain, rest sourced from reference TRBV7-9 and TRBJ2-5, is DTGVSQNPRHKITKRGQNVTFRCDPISEHNRLYWYRQTLGQGPEFLTYFQNEAQLEKSRLLSDRFSAERPKGSFSTLEIQRTEQGDSAMYLCASSLFVTSDQETQYFGPGTRLLVL.

This sequence joins TRBV6-5 and TRBJ2-1; D may be TRBD1 (6 bases). Germline loops: CDR1 MNHEY, CDR2 SVGAGI. The germline V and J ends were trimmed by 2 bases and 7 bases, with 9 bases remaining between them. The CDR3 sequence is 13 residues long. CDR3 nucleotides: TGTGCCAGCAGTTACATCAGGGGTAATGAGCAGTTCTTC. Encoded protein: CASSYIRGNEQFF.

The chain links TRBV5-1 to TRBJ2-7; 12 bases fit TRBD1. Looked up from germline, CDR1 is SGHRS and CDR2 is YFSETQ. The CDR3 is 16 residues long. V was clipped by 1 base and J by 5 bases; unmatched bases: 7. The CDR3 reads CASSLNTGTGGDEQYF. The CDR3 DNA reads TGCGCCAGCAGCTTGAACACCGGGACAGGGGGCGACGAGCAGTACTTC.

The CDR3 protein is CASTFRQGRRITEAFF. In nucleotides, the CDR3 is TGTGCCAGTACCTTCAGACAGGGAAGAAGGATCACTGAAGCTTTCTTT. The chain employs TRBV19 and TRBJ1-1; TRBD1 agrees at 7 bases. CDR1 and CDR2 from the germline V gene are LNHDA and SQIVND (reference sequence). V lost 7 bases to trimming and J lost 4 bases; unmatched junction nucleotides: 15. CDR3 length equals 16 residues.